The 23 T cell receptor beta chains below all came from one sample that was sequenced in a study of OX40 agonist ivuxolimab in advanced cancers. Measured with immunoSEQ multiplex PCR; TCRdb has only the in-frame clones, and not every one. The table has about 99,000 clones, around 90% seen once; the top ten hold 0.25% to 0.35%. The specimen was CD4+ or CD8+ T cells sorted from blood, collected in a trial of the OX40 agonist ivuxolimab. The receptor set was obtained from an adult with an advanced solid tumor such as melanoma, head and neck, liver or kidney cancer.

The V and J genes are TRBV5-1 and TRBJ2-5; 7 bases align to TRBD1. Germline V gives CDR1 SGHRS, CDR2 YFSETQ. The CDR3 is 16 residues long. The V segment lost 0 bases and the J segment 5 bases; nucleotides outside the gene matches: 10. The CDR3 region is CASSLVGRGFGETQYF. The CDR3 DNA follows: TGCGCCAGCAGCTTGGTCGGCAGGGGGTTCGGGGAGACCCAGTACTTC.

The chain combines TRBV6-1 with TRBJ2-3; 10 bases align to TRBD1. The germline CDR1 and CDR2 sequences are MNHNS and SASEGT. The J segment lost 5 bases and the V segment lost 5 bases, leaving 7 bases of the junction unmatched. The CDR3 runs 15 residues. CDR3 residues: CASSKDRGMQDTQYF. CDR3 coding DNA: TGTGCCAGCAGTAAGGACAGGGGGATGCAAGATACGCAGTATTTT.

This clone was counted once. This rearrangement joins TRBV11-2 to TRBJ2-5; the D gene is possibly TRBD1 (6 bases). CDR3 size: 15 residues. Looked up from germline, CDR1 is SGHAT and CDR2 is FQNNGV. The V end lost 4 bases, the J end lost 5 bases, and 17 bases lay between the germline ends. The CDR3 loop is CASSWMTGLRETQYF. In DNA, the CDR3 is TGTGCCAGCAGCTGGATGACAGGCTTACGGGAGACCCAGTACTTC.

This clone was recorded once. The chain has TRBV4-3 and TRBJ2-3; 8 bases map to TRBD2. Germline V gene data show CDR1 as LGHNA and CDR2 as YSLEER. With V trimmed by 5 bases and J by 4 bases, 11 bases remained unmatched. The CDR3 spans 16 residues. In DNA form, the CDR3 reads TGCGCCAGCAGCACAAACCCGGGACTAGGCGCAGATACGCAGTATTTT. Translating gives CASSTNPGLGADTQYF.

The chain has TRBV15 and TRBJ1-5; 10 bases line up with TRBD1. CDR1 and CDR2 from the germline V gene are LNHNV and YYDKDF (reference sequence). The CDR3 totals 17 residues. V gave up 4 bases and J gave up 3 bases; unmatched junction bases: 9. The CDR3 reads CATSTSRDRGYNQPQHF. Here the CDR3 DNA reads TGTGCCACCAGCACCTCCAGGGACAGGGGATACAATCAGCCCCAGCATTTT.

This rearrangement joins TRBV5-6 to TRBJ2-2; D possibly corresponds to TRBD2 (5 bases). V lost 1 base and J 3 bases, leaving 13 bases between the germline ends. The CDR3 is 16 residues long. Per germline, CDR1 SGHDT and CDR2 YYEEEE. Here the CDR3 reads CASSLKGGGDTGELFF. The DNA of the CDR3 is TGTGCCAGCAGCTTGAAGGGTGGAGGAGACACCGGGGAGCTGTTTTTT. Drawing the rest from reference TRBV5-6 and TRBJ2-2, the complete variable domain is DAGVTQSPTHLIKTRGQQVTLRCSPKSGHDTVSWYQQALGQGPQFIFQYYEEEERQRGNFPDRFSGHQFPNYSSELNVNALLLGDSALYLCASSLKGGGDTGELFFGEGSRLTVL.

The rearrangement joins TRBV4-3 to TRBJ2-7; no firm D call. Germline V lookup: CDR1 LGHNA, CDR2 YSLEER. The ends were cut back, 0 bases at V and 5 bases at J, with 5 bases in the middle. The CDR3 consists of 12 residues. The CDR3 is CASSQDGDEQYF. CDR3 DNA sequence: TGCGCCAGCAGCCAAGATGGGGACGAGCAGTACTTC.

This chain connects TRBV18 to TRBJ2-4; unclear D gene. V lost 4 bases and J lost 0, with 4 bases in between. The germline V gene encodes CDR1 KGHSH and CDR2 LQKENI. The CDR3 loop spans 13 amino acids. The CDR3 nucleotides are TGTGCCAGCTCACAACTAGCCAAAAACATTCAGTACTTC. It codes for CASSQLAKNIQYF.

The chain recombines TRBV5-4 with TRBJ2-7; tentatively, D is TRBD2 (5 bases). Germline CDR1 SGHNT, CDR2 YYREEE (reference sequence). The V end lost 2 bases, the J end lost 6 bases, and 9 bases lay between the germline ends. The CDR3 has 12 residues. The CDR3 nucleotides read TGTGCCAGCAGCTTAGGGAGCATCGAGCAGTACTTC. Amino acid sequence: CASSLGSIEQYF.

The V gene is TRBV4-2, the J gene TRBJ2-1, with TRBD2 identical over 7 bases. The CDR3 contains 16 residues. J lost 3 bases, V lost 1 base, and 6 bases had no gene match. Per the germline V gene, CDR1 is LGHNA and CDR2 is YNFKEQ. The CDR3 protein is CASSQGSAGNYNEQFF. The CDR3 DNA sequence: TGTGCCAGCAGCCAAGGTTCAGCGGGAAACTACAATGAGCAGTTCTTC.

The V call is TRBV27, the J call TRBJ2-4, with D maybe TRBD2 (6 bases). The germline V gene has CDR1 MNHEY and CDR2 SMNVEV (reference sequence). The CDR3 has 17 amino acids. Trimming left V 3 bases short and J 1 base short, with 16 bases between. CDR3 sequence: CASSFEGGHGAKNIQYF. CDR3 coding DNA: TGTGCCAGCAGTTTTGAGGGAGGACACGGGGCCAAAAACATTCAGTACTTC.

The chain couples TRBV25-1 to TRBJ1-3; D ambiguous. Germline CDR1 and CDR2: MGHDK and SYGVNS. Trimming left V 9 bases short and J 5 bases short, with 8 bases between. This CDR3 spans 11 amino acids. CDR3 amino acids: CARQMRNTIYF. Written as DNA, the CDR3 is TGTGCCAGACAGATGCGAAACACCATATATTTT.

The rearrangement uses TRBV7-2 and TRBJ2-3, with 7 positions matching TRBD2. J gave up 2 bases and V 2 bases, and 7 bases lay outside the gene matches. This CDR3 has 16 residues. Germline V gene data show CDR1 as SGHTA and CDR2 as FQGNSA. The CDR3 region has the DNA TGTGCCAGCAGCTTATGGGGGGGTCTTGTCACAGATACGCAGTATTTT. This sequence encodes CASSLWGGLVTDTQYF.

This chain joins TRBV27 and TRBJ2-3; TRBD1 might be the D (5 bases). This CDR3 comprises 13 residues. CDR1 is MNHEY and CDR2 is SMNVEV in the germline V gene (reference sequence). The ends were cut back, 5 bases at V and 4 bases at J, with 10 bases in the middle. The CDR3 nucleotides read TGTGCCAGCAGTGTTAAGGGGTCAGATACGCAGTATTTT. It yields the protein CASSVKGSDTQYF.

V gene TRBV18 combines with J gene TRBJ2-1; tentative D call: TRBD1 (6 bases). V was trimmed by 3 bases and J by 6 bases, leaving 12 bases between them. CDR3 length: 14 amino acids. Germline V gene sequence: CDR1 KGHSH, CDR2 LQKENI. The CDR3 reads CASSPKQGINEQFF. The DNA of the CDR3 is TGTGCCAGCTCACCTAAGCAGGGGATCAATGAGCAGTTCTTC.

The gene calls are TRBV11-2 and TRBJ2-7; D gene ambiguous. The CDR3 is made up of 13 amino acids. Trimming removed 4 bases from V and 3 bases from J, with 10 bases in between. Germline-derived CDR1 and CDR2 are SGHAT and FQNNGV. Written as DNA, the CDR3 is TGTGCCAGCAGCTCCGCCTCAGGCTACGAGCAGTACTTC. Translation: CASSSASGYEQYF. The variable domain in full, with the rest retrieved from reference TRBV11-2 and TRBJ2-7, is EAGVAQSPRYKIIEKRQSVAFWCNPISGHATLYWYQQILGQGPKLLIQFQNNGVVDDSQLPKDRFSAERLKGVDSTLKIQPAKLEDSAVYLCASSSASGYEQYFGPGTRLTVT.

V and J are TRBV19 and TRBJ2-1, with 7 bases fitting TRBD1. CDR3 length: 14 residues. Unmatched junction bases numbered 10, after V lost 7 bases and J lost 7 bases. Germline loops: CDR1 LNHDA, CDR2 SQIVND (reference sequence). The CDR3 region is CASNLQGTGNEQFF. In nucleotides, the CDR3 is TGTGCCAGTAATTTACAGGGGACGGGAAATGAGCAGTTCTTC.

This rearrangement joins TRBV7-9 to TRBJ2-2, with D possibly matching TRBD1 (6 bases). The CDR3 consists of 15 residues. The V end lost 5 bases, the J end lost 6 bases, and 16 bases lay between the germline ends. The germline gives CDR1 SEHNR, CDR2 FQNEAQ (reference sequence). CDR3 nucleotides: TGTGCCAGCAGCCTCTTGGGGCCAGGGGCCGGGGAGCTGTTTTTT. This sequence encodes CASSLLGPGAGELFF. The variable domain in full, completed from reference TRBV7-9 and TRBJ2-2, reads DTGVSQNPRHKITKRGQNVTFRCDPISEHNRLYWYRQTLGQGPEFLTYFQNEAQLEKSRLLSDRFSAERPKGSFSTLEIQRTEQGDSAMYLCASSLLGPGAGELFFGEGSRLTVL.

This clone has just one count. The chain combines TRBV5-1 with TRBJ1-1; the D is unclear. The germline V gene has CDR1 SGHRS and CDR2 YFSETQ. V shed 0 bases and J shed 3 bases, with 6 bases lying between them. The CDR3 totals 13 residues. The CDR3: CASSLVGYTEAFF. For the CDR3, the DNA is TGCGCCAGCAGCTTGGTAGGGTACACTGAAGCTTTCTTT.

This chain connects TRBV7-2 to TRBJ1-6, with 8 bases aligning to TRBD1. Germline assignment: CDR1 SGHTA and CDR2 FQGNSA. The ends lost 1 base at V and 6 bases at J; junction bases unmatched: 2. The CDR3 runs 15 residues. CDR3 in DNA: TGTGCCAGCAGCTTAGGGGACAGGCGTAATTCACCCCTCCACTTT. Translation gives CASSLGDRRNSPLHF.

This chain joins TRBV5-5 and TRBJ2-7; D remains ambiguous. The V gene's germline CDR1 is SGHKS and CDR2 YYEKEE (reference sequence). The V end was cut by 0 bases, the J end by 3 bases, with 10 bases between. This CDR3 region has 14 residues. The CDR3 loop is CASSLGLLGYEQYF. In DNA, the CDR3 is TGTGCCAGCAGCTTGGGCCTCCTCGGCTACGAGCAGTACTTC.

This chain links TRBV7-9 with TRBJ1-4; the D gene is possibly TRBD1 (6 bases). V was trimmed by 5 bases and J by 6 bases, leaving 16 bases between them. There are 15 residues in the CDR3. CDR1 SEHNR and CDR2 FQNEAQ come from the germline V gene (reference sequence). The CDR3 here is CASSMTTGRDEKLFF. In DNA form, the CDR3 reads TGTGCCAGCAGCATGACGACAGGACGTGATGAAAAACTGTTTTTT.

The chain links TRBV4-3 to TRBJ2-1; TRBD2 matches at 7 bases. CDR1 is LGHNA and CDR2 is YSLEER in the germline V gene. The CDR3 is 21 residues long. V was clipped by 0 bases and J by 1 base; unmatched bases: 18. CDR3 region: CASSQDTGLELIGKSYNEQFF. The CDR3 DNA sequence: TGCGCCAGCAGCCAAGATACCGGACTAGAATTGATCGGGAAGTCCTACAATGAGCAGTTCTTC.